This T cell receptor beta chain stems from a study of sequential checkpoint blockade in melanoma. Regarding treatment: randomized to nivolumab then ipilimumab (arm A) or the reverse (arm B). This CDR3 has 12 residues. Per the germline V gene, CDR1 is MNHGY and CDR2 is SAAAGT. Points on this clone: At one end, the junction sequence differs from germline, possibly due to a read error.

TCRdb's table, derived via immunoSEQ multiplex PCR, lists solely in-frame clones and lacks some. The profile shows 3,400 or so clones, approximately 21% of them singletons. The J gene is TRBJ2-1, the V gene TRBV6-8; D is tentatively TRBD1 or TRBD2 (5 bases each). The clonotype originates from a human patient with melanoma. Some clones in this sample may be carry-over from other donors' samples. Sample: tumor tissue (inferred from file names), taken from a patient given nivolumab and ipilimumab in sequence. The CDR3 loop reads CASSDSGHEQFF. The DNA of the CDR3 is TGTGCCAGCAGTGACTCGGGGCATGAGCAGTTCTTC.